This T cell receptor (beta chain) was sequenced during a study of T-cell reconstitution after alpha-beta-depleted transplantation in children. This clonotype was counted only a few times. Antigen unknown. Unique molecular identifiers were used in preparing the TCRbeta library. TCRdb analysed the PCR reads with MiXCR anew, one entry per CDR3 protein. The sample holds some 140,000 distinct CDR3 sequences; roughly 9% are singletons and the top ten take approximately 25%. Whole-study results and caveats: Reported findings indicate that, about two months after transplant, alpha-beta T cells came from several hundred expanded clones, which were derived from non-depleted graft cells. By one year post-transplant, T-cell counts and diversity largely arose from T cells that were newly produced. The study traced high day-60 TCRbeta diversity in some patients to surviving recipient T cells and thymic progenitors.

The sequence derives from a girl under three years old who had a stem cell transplant for combined immunodeficiency, so the T cells may come from the graft donor. Sequenced here: PBMCs, mostly from graft donor cells, sampled 180 days after TCRalphabeta/CD19-depleted stem cell transplant.

CDR3 coding DNA: TGTGCCAGCAGCTTAGCGCGGGGATACTACGAGCAGTACTTC. Its protein is CASSLARGYYEQYF. This sequence joins TRBV7-2 and TRBJ2-7; perhaps TRBD2 as D (6 bases). Trimming took off 0 bases at V and 3 bases at J, with 9 bases between the two ends. Germline V lookup: CDR1 SGHTA, CDR2 FQGNSA. The CDR3 has 14 residues.